This T cell receptor (beta chain) was profiled in a study of blood T cell repertoires in COVID-19 (dated by TCRdb to between 2020 and 2021). About the investigation overall: Samples from collaborators originated in the United States, Italy and Spain and spanned both the acute and convalescent phases of COVID-19. The material from the prospective study consisted of cDNA or gDNA derived from T cells, B-cell-depleted T cells, or PBMCs. Deeply sampled blood TCRbeta repertoires from subjects exposed to, actively infected with, or recovered from COVID-19 were included in the dataset. The repertoires were released in a freely available public database intended as a resource for research on the immune response to SARS-CoV-2. The sample metadata nearly always contained a de-identified subject ID, COVID-19 status, age in years and sex. HLA class I and class II types, where available, came from metadata supplied by the sample provider rather than from assay-based typing. Samples came from the ongoing ImmuneRACE study (first 160 participants) plus 1,254 subjects from 6 global collaborators.

Trimming costs V 3 bases and J 4 bases, and their ends lie 10 bases apart. The CDR3 runs 14 amino acids, cysteine and phenylalanine included. The DNA shown is the 42-base CDR3, in frame from base 1. CDR1 and CDR2 (SGHVS, FQNEAQ) derive from the germline V gene. Whole blood was collected in K2EDTA tubes by collaborating institutions according to the institutions' own protocols. For TCRbeta analysis, collaborator samples were shipped as frozen whole blood, as isolated PBMCs, or as DNA extracted from either sample type. TCRbeta CDR3 regions were amplified from genomic DNA using the immunoSEQ Assay, a bias-controlled multiplex PCR. The authors processed their data as follows. Nucleated cell counts per sample were estimated from amplification of reference gene primers within the assay. Sequence reads were collapsed and filtered to measure the absolute abundance of every unique TCRbeta CDR3 rearrangement. Productive Simpson clonality was computed per sample as the square root of Simpson's diversity index over productive rearrangements. Held by TCRdb, this immuneACCESS table contains in-frame sequences only and omits some clones. Under half of the omission traces to an unresolved V gene where checked; the cause of the rest is unknown. The DNA gave D and trimming, while V, J and clone size come from that table. The sample profile shows roughly 98,000 clones; around four fifths of them were found once. 10% to 15% of the sample comes from the top ten.

As for this clone: Its antigen specificity is not known. Per-base qualities were not stored, and no clone one base away is much larger.

Findings and caveats that apply to the study as a whole: Clinical and demographic metadata were provided uncurated, with the amount varying by source and participant.

The rearranged chain carries TRBV7-8 and TRBJ1-5, with a weak D call of TRBD1 (6 bases match). Material: peripheral blood. This receptor was obtained from a woman aged 70-85 years with active or convalescent COVID-19. The DNA is TGTGCCAGCAGCTTGGGACACCTTAATCAGCCCCAGCATTTT. It encodes CASSLGHLNQPQHF.